Below, 27 T cell receptor beta chains from the same sample are listed, as sequenced in a study of blood T cell repertoires in COVID-19. Sequencing used immunoSEQ multiplex PCR; TCRdb keeps in-frame clones, though not all of them. The sample lists some 300,000 clones; 90% were seen once. Specimen: peripheral blood. The source of these receptors is a woman in her 40s with COVID-19, enrolled during active disease.

This sequence joins TRBV6-2 or TRBV6-3 and TRBJ1-4; D is unclear. Per the germline V gene, CDR1 is MNHEY and CDR2 is SVGEGT. The CDR3 extends over 14 amino acids. The V end was cut by 4 bases, the J end by 6 bases, with 12 bases between. Here the CDR3 reads CASSSRRWDEKLFF. The DNA for the CDR3 is TGTGCCAGCAGTTCACGGCGGTGGGATGAAAAACTGTTTTTT.

V is TRBV28 and J is TRBJ2-7, with D unclear. Germline assignment: CDR1 MDHEN and CDR2 SYDVKM. Trimming pared 7 bases from V and 5 bases from J, leaving 9 bases between. This CDR3 contains 11 residues. The CDR3 DNA sequence: TGTGCCAGCACCCATTTCCACGAGCAGTACTTC. Encoded protein: CASTHFHEQYF.

This chain connects TRBV28 to TRBJ1-2; weak D call: TRBD1 (5 bases). The CDR3 is made up of 15 amino acids. V was trimmed by 7 bases and J by 7 bases, leaving 22 bases between them. Germline lookup yields CDR1 MDHEN and CDR2 SYDVKM. The CDR3 DNA is TGTGCCAGCACCTCACCAGCGGGGGGAGGTTTTGGCTACACCTTC. Protein: CASTSPAGGGFGYTF.

This chain links TRBV3-1 (or the pseudogene TRBV3-2) with TRBJ2-3; TRBD2 matches 7 bases. The germline V gene has CDR1 LGHDT and CDR2 YNNKEL (reference sequence). After removal of 3 bases from V and 3 bases from J, the junction contained 0 bases not matched to a gene. CDR3 length: 13 amino acids. The CDR3 coding sequence is TGTGCCAGCAGCCAGGGGGGGACAGATACGCAGTATTTT. It encodes CASSQGGTDTQYF.

This chain connects TRBV10-3 to TRBJ2-7, with a tentative D call TRBD1 (5 bases). V was trimmed by 3 bases and J by 1 base, leaving 10 bases between them. The CDR3 runs 14 residues. The germline CDR1 and CDR2 sequences are ENHRY and SYGVKD. CDR3 bases: TGTGCCATCAGTGATCCCAGGGCTTCCTACGAGCAGTACTTC. Protein: CAISDPRASYEQYF.

The chain combines TRBV29-1 with TRBJ1-6; perhaps TRBD1 as D (5 bases). There are 16 residues in the CDR3. V lost 3 bases to trimming and J lost 5 bases, with 17 bases between them. Germline V gene lookup returns CDR1 SQVTM and CDR2 ANQGSEA. The CDR3 loop is CSVDGGAGEDNSPLHF. As DNA, the CDR3 is TGCAGCGTTGATGGGGGAGCGGGGGAGGATAATTCACCCCTCCACTTT.

This rearrangement joins TRBV28 to TRBJ1-1; tentative D call: TRBD1 (5 bases). The CDR3 is 14 amino acids. The V gene's germline CDR1 is MDHEN and CDR2 SYDVKM. V gave up 3 bases and J gave up 5 bases, with 13 bases separating them. Written as DNA, the CDR3 is TGTGCCAGCAGTTTTAGGCAGGGCCGAACTGAAGCTTTCTTT. Translating it yields CASSFRQGRTEAFF.

This rearrangement joins TRBV27 to TRBJ1-2; D perhaps matches TRBD1 (5 bases). The germline V and J ends were trimmed by 0 bases and 6 bases, with 11 bases remaining between them. There are 14 residues in the CDR3. Germline V lookup: CDR1 MNHEY, CDR2 SMNVEV (reference sequence). The CDR3 DNA follows: TGTGCCAGCAGTTTATCGAAAGGAGGGGATGGCTACACCTTC. Translating it yields CASSLSKGGDGYTF.

The V and J genes are TRBV24-1 and TRBJ1-1; D remains unclear. Germline CDR1 KGHDR, CDR2 SFDVKD. This CDR3 has 11 residues. Trimming cost V 7 bases and J 11 bases, with 13 bases left between them. CDR3 loop: CATSDGVRAFF. The CDR3 nucleotides are TGTGCCACCAGCGATGGAGTTCGGGCTTTCTTT.

This chain links TRBV7-2 with TRBJ1-2; 8 bases are a match to TRBD1. CDR3 length: 13 residues. Germline V lookup: CDR1 SGHTA, CDR2 FQGNSA. Trimming cost V 5 bases and J 8 bases; bases outside gene matches: 7. CDR3 DNA: TGTGCCAGCAGCCGGGACAGGCTATGGGGCTACACCTTC. As protein: CASSRDRLWGYTF. The full variable domain, completed using reference TRBV7-2 and TRBJ1-2, is GAGVSQSPSNKVTEKGKDVELRCDPISGHTALYWYRQSLGQGLEFLIYFQGNSAPDKSGLPSDRFSAERTGGSVSTLTIQRTQQEDSAVYLCASSRDRLWGYTFGSGTRLTVV.

The rearrangement joins TRBV27 to TRBJ1-2, with D maybe TRBD1 (5 bases). Germline V gives CDR1 MNHEY, CDR2 SMNVEV (reference sequence). The CDR3 runs to 16 residues. Trimming took 2 bases from V and 5 from J, leaving 18 bases between them. DNA for the CDR3: TGTGCCAGCAGTTTACCCCCTGGCAGGGCCCCATATGGCTACACCTTC. Translation gives CASSLPPGRAPYGYTF.

The V and J genes are TRBV5-4 and TRBJ2-7, with 10 bases identical to TRBD2. The CDR3 covers 15 residues. V trimming: 0 bases; J trimming: 3 bases; junction bases outside the gene matches: 3. Germline CDR1 SGHNT, CDR2 YYREEE (reference sequence). For the CDR3, the DNA is TGTGCCAGCAGCTTGGAGTGGACTAGCGGCTACGAGCAGTACTTC. The encoded protein is CASSLEWTSGYEQYF.

V is TRBV10-3 and J is TRBJ2-2; D may be TRBD1 (6 bases). The CDR3 spans 15 residues. Between the trimmed V and J ends, which lost 7 bases and 1 base, there was a span of 13 bases. Germline V gene data show CDR1 as ENHRY and CDR2 as SYGVKD. The DNA for the CDR3 is TGTGCCATCAAGTTACCAGGGGAGAACACCGGGGAGCTGTTTTTT. Translation: CAIKLPGENTGELFF.

V gene TRBV7-9 combines with J gene TRBJ1-6, with TRBD1 matching 7 bases. Germline CDR1 reads SEHNR; CDR2 reads FQNEAQ (reference sequence). The CDR3 is made up of 15 amino acids. Trimming cost V 4 bases and J 3 bases; bases outside gene matches: 3. The CDR3 region has the DNA TGTGCCAGCAGCTATACAGGGGACTATAATTCACCCCTCCACTTT. Encoded protein: CASSYTGDYNSPLHF.

This chain joins TRBV27 and TRBJ2-7; 7 positions agree with TRBD1. V was clipped by 5 bases and J by 0 bases; unmatched bases: 13. The CDR3 has 17 amino acids. Germline loops: CDR1 MNHEY, CDR2 SMNVEV (reference sequence). The chain's CDR3 is CASSAERYRDSSYEQYF. The CDR3 coding sequence is TGTGCCAGCAGTGCAGAGAGGTACCGGGACAGCTCCTACGAGCAGTACTTC.

This chain uses TRBV5-1 with TRBJ2-1; D may be TRBD1 (5 bases). CDR1 is SGHRS, CDR2 YFSETQ, per germline. The CDR3 is made up of 15 amino acids. Trimming left V 6 bases short and J 5 bases short, with 18 bases between. Written as DNA, the CDR3 is TGCGCCAGCACCCCTTTGGGGCACCCTGACAATGAGCAGTTCTTC. Translated: CASTPLGHPDNEQFF.

This chain links TRBV27 with TRBJ2-7; D is undetermined. With 5 bases removed from V and 0 bases from J, the gap between germline ends came to 14 bases. The CDR3 consists of 15 residues. Germline CDR1 and CDR2: MNHEY and SMNVEV (reference sequence). In DNA, the CDR3 is TGTGCCAGCAGTGCCTACAGTTCTATCTCCTACGAGCAGTACTTC. Protein: CASSAYSSISYEQYF.

This clone was picked up one time. V usage is TRBV6-1 and J usage is TRBJ1-3; TRBD1 might be the D (6 bases). The CDR3 spans 13 residues. V was cut by 2 bases and J by 7 bases, with 9 bases left in between. Germline V gene data show CDR1 as MNHNS and CDR2 as SASEGT. CDR3 protein: CASSENRENTIYF. The CDR3 nucleotides read TGTGCCAGCAGTGAAAACAGGGAGAACACCATATATTTT.

The chain has TRBV7-2 and TRBJ1-2, with D possibly TRBD1 on 5 matching bases. The germline CDR1 and CDR2 sequences are SGHTA and FQGNSA. The CDR3 length is 15 residues. V shed 5 bases and J shed 0 bases, with 13 bases lying between them. The CDR3: CASSPLGGANYGYTF. In nucleotides, the CDR3 is TGTGCCAGCAGCCCGCTGGGGGGAGCTAACTATGGCTACACCTTC.

This clone was seen a handful of times. The CDR3 here is CASASGSTASGNTIYF. CDR3 DNA sequence: TGCGCCAGCGCCTCGGGATCCACCGCCTCTGGAAACACCATATATTTT. This chain links TRBV5-1 with TRBJ1-3; the D is unclear. The CDR3 covers 16 residues. Trimming left V 7 bases short and J 0 bases short, with 17 bases between. Germline CDR1 and CDR2: SGHRS and YFSETQ. Full variable domain (outside the CDR3, taken from reference TRBV5-1 and TRBJ1-3): KAGVTQTPRYLIKTRGQQVTLSCSPISGHRSVSWYQQTPGQGLQFLFEYFSETQRNKGNFPGRFSGRQFSNSRSEMNVSTLELGDSALYLCASASGSTASGNTIYFGEGSWLTVV.

The chain joins TRBV5-4 to TRBJ2-5; no definite D call. Germline CDR1 and CDR2: SGHNT and YYREEE (reference sequence). This CDR3 has 14 amino acids. Trimming removed 0 bases from V and 1 base from J, with 7 bases in between. CDR3 in amino acids: CASSLAVSQETQYF. The CDR3 DNA is TGTGCCAGCAGCTTGGCCGTGTCCCAAGAGACCCAGTACTTC.

The chain has TRBV24-1 and TRBJ1-5, with TRBD1 identical over 10 bases. V trimming: 4 bases; J trimming: 7 bases; junction bases outside the gene matches: 6. Germline V gene data show CDR1 as KGHDR and CDR2 as SFDVKD. The CDR3 has 15 amino acids. CDR3: CATSESGTGVQPQHF. The CDR3 nucleotides read TGTGCCACCAGTGAATCCGGGACAGGGGTGCAGCCCCAGCATTTT.

V usage is TRBV30 and J usage is TRBJ2-1; the D gene is possibly TRBD1 (6 bases). CDR1 GTSNPN and CDR2 SVGIG come from the germline V gene (reference sequence). The CDR3 totals 14 residues. V was clipped by 1 base and J by 9 bases, with 16 bases between them. This CDR3 reads CAWSGGQPAGEQFF. DNA of the CDR3: TGTGCCTGGAGTGGAGGACAGCCCGCCGGTGAGCAGTTCTTC.

This clone was counted a single time. This chain uses TRBV27 with TRBJ1-1; no firm D call. The CDR3 loop spans 13 amino acids. Germline V lookup: CDR1 MNHEY, CDR2 SMNVEV (reference sequence). V was pared by 8 bases and J by 0 bases, with 10 bases between. The CDR3 DNA is TGTGCCAGCCCCAGTGTAATGAACACTGAAGCTTTCTTT. Translated, it gives CASPSVMNTEAFF.

The genes are TRBV7-2 and TRBJ2-7; TRBD2 is a possible D gene (6 bases). From germline, CDR1 is SGHTA and CDR2 FQGNSA. This CDR3 contains 14 residues. Trimming left V 5 bases short and J 7 bases short, with 18 bases between. CDR3 in DNA: TGTGCCAGCAGCCATCCGGGACCGGCGGGGGAGCAGTACTTC. Translated: CASSHPGPAGEQYF.

In this sample, this clone turned up once. This chain connects TRBV10-3 to TRBJ2-5; TRBD2 matches 11 bases. Germline-derived CDR1 and CDR2 are ENHRY and SYGVKD. This CDR3 comprises 15 residues. J gave up 5 bases and V 4 bases, and 6 bases lay outside the gene matches. The CDR3 spells CAISVSGGADETQYF. The CDR3 DNA reads as TGTGCCATCAGTGTTAGCGGGGGGGCTGATGAGACCCAGTACTTC.

V and J are TRBV19 and TRBJ1-2; D is possibly TRBD1 (5 bases). There are 12 residues in the CDR3. The V gene lost 7 bases and the J gene lost 1 base, with 7 bases spanning the gap. Germline-derived CDR1 and CDR2 are LNHDA and SQIVND (reference sequence). The CDR3 DNA sequence: TGTGCCAGTAACCAGGGTAACTATGGCTACACCTTC. This translates into CASNQGNYGYTF.